This T cell receptor (beta chain) is drawn from a study of vaccination and CD4 T cells after COVID-19. Study details: Spike peptides, overlapping and drawn from SARS-CoV-2, HCoV-NL63, HCoV-OC43 and HCoV-229E, were used to stimulate cells.

As for treatment: approximately 9-day PBMC culture with coronavirus spike peptide pools or control peptides (ViraFEST assay). IL-2 at approximately 10 IU/ml and peptide pools at 10 ug/ml were added to PBMCs cultured at over 1.5 million per well. Remarks on this clonotype: Its antigen is unidentified.

Cultured CD4+ T-cell DNA underwent Oncomine TCR Beta short-read sequencing. In this case, cultured CD4+ T cells provided the extracted genomic DNA. TCRdb analysed the PCR reads with MiXCR anew, one entry per CDR3 protein. The table records approximately 16,000 distinct CDR3 sequences, 56% of them present only once. The sequence was obtained from a human donor who had recovered from COVID-19. Input material: CD4+ T cells from blood, cultured in vitro.

CDR3 nucleotide sequence: TGTGCCAGCAGCACGACTAGCGGGGGAGTACAAGAGACCCAGTACTTC. It specifies CASSTTSGGVQETQYF. The rearrangement joins TRBV7-9 to TRBJ2-5, with TRBD2 matching 12 bases. CDR1 and CDR2 (germline): SEHNR, FQNEAQ (reference sequence). CDR3 length: 16 amino acids. Trimming cost V 5 bases and J 2 bases; bases outside gene matches: 6.